These 21 T cell receptor beta chains came from one sample sequenced in a study of blood T cell repertoires in COVID-19. Profiling relied on immunoSEQ multiplex PCR, and the TCRdb table lists in-frame clones only, not all of them. The table lists about 140,000 clones, more than 65% of them singletons. Sequencing was done on a sample of peripheral blood. Every receptor here comes from a woman between 55 and 75 years old with acute or convalescent COVID-19.

The count of this clone is one. This chain connects TRBV7-2 to TRBJ1-1; weak D call: TRBD1 (5 bases). V lost 6 bases and J 0 bases, leaving 11 bases between the germline ends. This CDR3 contains 14 residues. Germline CDR1 SGHTA, CDR2 FQGNSA. CDR3 sequence (DNA): TGTGCCAGCAGGACAGTACTTATGAACACTGAAGCTTTCTTT. Amino acid sequence: CASRTVLMNTEAFF.

This chain connects TRBV3-1 (or the pseudogene TRBV3-2) to TRBJ2-7; 7 nucleotides line up with TRBD2. V shed 4 bases, J shed 2 bases, and the junction held 8 bases outside the gene matches. CDR1 is LGHDT, CDR2 YNNKEL, per germline (reference sequence). The CDR3 length is 15 residues. CDR3 in amino acids: CASSRELAGAYEQYF. In nucleotides, the CDR3 is TGTGCCAGCAGCCGAGAGTTGGCGGGGGCCTACGAGCAGTACTTC.

This clone was observed a single time. V usage is TRBV6-6 and J usage is TRBJ2-7, with 9 bases identical to TRBD2. The germline gives CDR1 MNHNY, CDR2 SVGAGI (reference sequence). With V trimmed by 5 bases and J by 3 bases, 8 bases remained unmatched. The CDR3 is made up of 15 amino acids. CDR3 in DNA: TGTGCCAGCAGTCATGGGACTAGCAGAGACTACGAGCAGTACTTC. Residues: CASSHGTSRDYEQYF.

This sequence joins TRBV6-5 and TRBJ2-7; D may be TRBD2 (6 bases). The CDR3 is made up of 12 amino acids. Germline V gene data show CDR1 as MNHEY and CDR2 as SVGAGI. Here the CDR3 DNA reads TGTGCCAGCATGGAGGGAAGGACGGGGATATTCGTG. This translates into CASMEGRTGIFV.

A few counts support this clone. J is TRBJ1-1 and V is TRBV19, with D possibly matching TRBD1 (5 bases). This CDR3 is built from 13 residues. V lost 8 bases, J lost 2 bases, and 12 bases lay in between. Germline V gene data show CDR1 as LNHDA and CDR2 as SQIVND (reference sequence). The CDR3 here is CASQRQINTEAFF. The CDR3 DNA reads TGTGCCAGTCAAAGACAGATTAACACTGAAGCTTTCTTT. Using reference TRBV19 and TRBJ1-1 for the parts outside the CDR3, the full variable domain is DGGITQSPKYLFRKEGQNVTLSCEQNLNHDAMYWYRQDPGQGLRLIYYSQIVNDFQKGDIAEGYSVSREKKESFPLTVTSAQKNPTAFYLCASQRQINTEAFFGQGTRLTVV.

This clone has only a few counts. This chain uses TRBV19 with TRBJ1-5; D is ambiguous. This CDR3 contains 14 residues. V was clipped by 5 bases and J by 3 bases, with 11 bases between them. Germline V lookup: CDR1 LNHDA, CDR2 SQIVND (reference sequence). The CDR3 DNA follows: TGTGCCAGTAGTCCCAGGCAGGCCAATCAGCCCCAGCATTTT. Protein sequence: CASSPRQANQPQHF.

V gene TRBV7-2 combines with J gene TRBJ1-3; 10 nucleotides agree with TRBD1. The germline gives CDR1 SGHTA, CDR2 FQGNSA. J lost 0 bases, V lost 5 bases, and 13 bases had no gene match. The CDR3 consists of 19 residues. The CDR3 spells CASSPRSGTGAISGNTIYF. The CDR3 coding sequence is TGTGCCAGCAGCCCGAGATCGGGGACAGGGGCGATCTCTGGAAACACCATATATTTT.

This clone was counted once. V usage is TRBV7-2 and J usage is TRBJ1-5, with no clear D. This CDR3 has 14 residues. Germline values: CDR1 SGHTA, CDR2 FQGNSA. Trimming shortened V by 0 bases and J by 5 bases, and 8 bases separated the two germline ends. The CDR3: CASSLAHSYQPQHF. The CDR3 coding sequence is TGTGCCAGCAGCTTAGCGCACAGCTATCAGCCCCAGCATTTT.

The rearrangement uses TRBV5-4 and TRBJ1-2; 12 bases are a match to TRBD1. The CDR3 covers 14 residues. Looked up from germline, CDR1 is SGHNT and CDR2 is YYREEE (reference sequence). The V segment lost 2 bases and the J segment 7 bases; nucleotides outside the gene matches: 3. CDR3 sequence: CASSFGTGGSGYTF. As DNA, the CDR3 is TGTGCCAGCAGCTTTGGGACAGGGGGCTCTGGCTACACCTTC. Full variable domain (outside the CDR3, taken from reference TRBV5-4 and TRBJ1-2): ETGVTQSPTHLIKTRGQQVTLRCSSQSGHNTVSWYQQALGQGPQFIFQYYREEENGRGNFPPRFSGLQFPNYSSELNVNALELDDSALYLCASSFGTGGSGYTFGSGTRLTVV.

This chain uses TRBV24-1 with TRBJ1-4; D unresolved. This CDR3 is 16 amino acids long. CDR1 is KGHDR and CDR2 is SFDVKD in the germline V gene. V lost 0 bases and J 6 bases, leaving 13 bases between the germline ends. For the CDR3, the DNA is TGTGCCACCAGTGATTTGGGTAGGAGGTCGGATGAAAAACTGTTTTTT. Its protein product is CATSDLGRRSDEKLFF.

The chain is built from TRBV27 and TRBJ1-1; D uncertain. CDR1 MNHEY and CDR2 SMNVEV come from the germline V gene (reference sequence). Trimming stripped 2 bases from V and 4 bases from J, with 8 bases between. The CDR3 length is 13 residues. The CDR3 protein is CASSLQRSTEAFF. The CDR3 DNA reads TGTGCCAGCAGTTTACAACGTAGCACTGAAGCTTTCTTT.

The chain employs TRBV28 and TRBJ2-7, with TRBD2 identical over 10 bases. The CDR3 is made up of 17 amino acids. The trim removed 5 bases at V and 2 bases at J, leaving 12 bases unmatched. Germline CDR1 reads MDHEN; CDR2 reads SYDVKM. The CDR3 loop is CASSPISGRARTYEQYF. The CDR3 DNA is TGTGCCAGCAGTCCGATCAGCGGGAGGGCCCGAACCTACGAGCAGTACTTC.

V is TRBV5-1 and J is TRBJ2-5; D is possibly TRBD2 (6 bases). This CDR3 comprises 14 residues. Germline V CDR1 and CDR2: SGHRS, YFSETQ. Deletions cut 4 bases from V and 2 bases from J, with 12 bases between. This CDR3 reads CASSGGTGQETQYF. CDR3 bases: TGCGCCAGCAGCGGGGGGACGGGGCAAGAGACCCAGTACTTC.

The chain couples TRBV7-2 to TRBJ1-2; D is unresolved. The CDR3 sequence is 14 residues long. Trimming removed 4 bases from V and 1 base from J, with 10 bases in between. Germline CDR1 SGHTA, CDR2 FQGNSA. CDR3 DNA sequence: TGTGCCAGCAGCTCCAGAGAGGGTAACTATGGCTACACCTTC. Its protein product is CASSSREGNYGYTF. Drawing the rest from reference TRBV7-2 and TRBJ1-2, the complete variable domain is GAGVSQSPSNKVTEKGKDVELRCDPISGHTALYWYRQSLGQGLEFLIYFQGNSAPDKSGLPSDRFSAERTGGSVSTLTIQRTQQEDSAVYLCASSSREGNYGYTFGSGTRLTVV.

The chain uses TRBV27 and TRBJ2-4, with 9 bases that match TRBD2. J was trimmed by 4 bases and V by 2 bases; bases with no gene match: 12. The CDR3 has 18 residues. From germline, CDR1 is MNHEY and CDR2 SMNVEV (reference sequence). The CDR3 bases are TGTGCCAGCAGTTTAAAGGCTACTAGCGGGCCACAGAAAAACATTCAGTACTTC. This codes for CASSLKATSGPQKNIQYF.

The chain has TRBV5-1 and TRBJ2-7; 10 bases match TRBD1. CDR3 length: 14 amino acids. Germline CDR1 is SGHRS and CDR2 is YFSETQ. J was trimmed by 2 bases and V by 4 bases; bases with no gene match: 3. The CDR3 coding sequence is TGCGCCAGCAGCCCGGGACAGGGGCCCTACGAGCAGTACTTC. It codes for CASSPGQGPYEQYF.

This chain uses TRBV11-3 with TRBJ2-2, with a possible D match to TRBD2 (5 bases). The CDR3 is made up of 14 amino acids. Germline assignment: CDR1 SGHNT and CDR2 YENEEA. With 5 bases removed from V and 6 bases from J, the gap between germline ends came to 13 bases. The CDR3 region is CASSIRGSPGELFF. The DNA for the CDR3 is TGTGCCAGCAGCATCCGGGGTTCCCCCGGGGAGCTGTTTTTT.

The chain has TRBV29-1 and TRBJ2-2, with 10 bases aligning to TRBD1. CDR3 length: 17 amino acids. Germline assignment: CDR1 SQVTM and CDR2 ANQGSEA. Germline trimming cut 4 bases from V and 0 bases from J; bases unmatched to any gene: 8. The CDR3 DNA sequence: TGCAGCGTTGTAGGTGGAGACAGGGGGCCGAACACCGGGGAGCTGTTTTTT. This translates into CSVVGGDRGPNTGELFF.

A note on this clone: At one boundary the junction diverges from the germline segment, which might be a read error. J is TRBJ2-3 and V is TRBV10-3; 11 bases match TRBD2. Germline assignment: CDR1 ENHRY and CDR2 SYGVKD. The CDR3 sequence is 14 residues long. CDR3 in amino acids: CAMSASGRTDTQYF. Written as DNA, the CDR3 is TGTGCCATGAGTGCTAGCGGGAGGACAGATACGCAGTATTTT.

This clone was recorded once. The chain carries TRBV10-3 and TRBJ2-3; tentative D call: TRBD2 (6 bases). Germline V gene sequence: CDR1 ENHRY, CDR2 SYGVKD. This CDR3 is 15 amino acids long. V dropped 2 bases and J dropped 3 bases, with 12 bases sitting between them. CDR3 residues: CAISEPGEGTDTQYF. The CDR3 region has the DNA TGTGCCATCAGTGAGCCGGGAGAGGGGACAGATACGCAGTATTTT.

The J gene is TRBJ1-2, the V gene TRBV5-4, with D possibly being TRBD1 (6 bases). V lost 2 bases and J 7 bases, leaving 12 bases between the germline ends. The CDR3 spans 13 residues. Germline V gene data show CDR1 as SGHNT and CDR2 as YYREEE (reference sequence). The CDR3: CASSFGGGPGYTF. DNA for the CDR3: TGTGCCAGCAGCTTTGGGGGCGGCCCTGGCTACACCTTC.